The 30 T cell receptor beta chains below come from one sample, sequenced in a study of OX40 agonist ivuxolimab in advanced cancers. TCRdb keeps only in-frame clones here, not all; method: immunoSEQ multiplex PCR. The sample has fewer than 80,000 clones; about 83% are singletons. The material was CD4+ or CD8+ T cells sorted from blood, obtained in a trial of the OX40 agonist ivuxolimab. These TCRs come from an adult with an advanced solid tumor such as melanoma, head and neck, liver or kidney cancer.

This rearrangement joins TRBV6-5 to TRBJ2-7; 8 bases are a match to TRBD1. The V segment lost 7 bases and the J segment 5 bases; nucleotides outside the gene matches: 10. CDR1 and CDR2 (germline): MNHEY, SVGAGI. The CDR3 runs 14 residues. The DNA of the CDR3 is TGTGCCAGCAAGAGGGACAGGCTCTGGCACGAGCAGTACTTC. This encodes CASKRDRLWHEQYF.

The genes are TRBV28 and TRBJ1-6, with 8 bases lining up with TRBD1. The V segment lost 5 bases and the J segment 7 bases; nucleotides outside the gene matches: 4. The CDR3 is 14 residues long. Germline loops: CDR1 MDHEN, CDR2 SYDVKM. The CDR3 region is CASSPGGGNSPLHF. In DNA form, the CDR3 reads TGTGCCAGCAGTCCAGGGGGCGGGAATTCACCCCTCCACTTT.

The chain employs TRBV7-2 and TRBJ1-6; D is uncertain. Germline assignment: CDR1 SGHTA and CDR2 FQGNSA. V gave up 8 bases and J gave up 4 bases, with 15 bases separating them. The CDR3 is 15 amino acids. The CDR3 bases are TGTGCCAGCCACCAAGTGTCCGGTTATAATTCACCCCTCCACTTT. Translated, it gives CASHQVSGYNSPLHF.

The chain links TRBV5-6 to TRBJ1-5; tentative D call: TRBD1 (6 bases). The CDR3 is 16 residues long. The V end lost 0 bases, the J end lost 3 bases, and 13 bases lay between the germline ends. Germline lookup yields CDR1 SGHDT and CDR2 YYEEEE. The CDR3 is CASSLDDGGNNQPQHF. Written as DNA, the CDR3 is TGTGCCAGCAGCTTGGACGACGGGGGCAACAATCAGCCCCAGCATTTT.

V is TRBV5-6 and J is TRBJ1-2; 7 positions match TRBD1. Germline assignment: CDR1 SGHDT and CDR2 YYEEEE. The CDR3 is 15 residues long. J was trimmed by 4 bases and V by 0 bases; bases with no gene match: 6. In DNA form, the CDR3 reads TGTGCCAGCAGCTTGGCGGGACAGCCTAGCTATGGCTACACCTTC. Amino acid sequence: CASSLAGQPSYGYTF.

The CDR3: CASSRVSSAKLYEQYF. For the CDR3, the DNA is TGTGCCAGTAGTAGGGTATCTAGCGCCAAACTGTACGAGCAGTACTTC. This sequence joins TRBV19 and TRBJ2-7, with D possibly matching TRBD2 (6 bases). V was clipped by 4 bases and J by 4 bases, with 20 bases between them. CDR3 length: 16 amino acids. Germline V gene sequence: CDR1 LNHDA, CDR2 SQIVND (reference sequence).

Here the CDR3 DNA reads TGTGCCAGCAGCTTATGGTTGGGTACGGGAGGGCCCCGATCTGAGCAGTTCTTC. It yields the protein CASSLWLGTGGPRSEQFF. This chain joins TRBV7-9 and TRBJ2-1; 8 bases map to TRBD2. Germline V gene sequence: CDR1 SEHNR, CDR2 FQNEAQ (reference sequence). CDR3 size: 18 residues. V shed 2 bases, J shed 9 bases, and the junction held 18 bases outside the gene matches. The full variable domain, completed using reference TRBV7-9 and TRBJ2-1, is DTGVSQNPRHKITKRGQNVTFRCDPISEHNRLYWYRQTLGQGPEFLTYFQNEAQLEKSRLLSDRFSAERPKGSFSTLEIQRTEQGDSAMYLCASSLWLGTGGPRSEQFFGPGTRLTVL.

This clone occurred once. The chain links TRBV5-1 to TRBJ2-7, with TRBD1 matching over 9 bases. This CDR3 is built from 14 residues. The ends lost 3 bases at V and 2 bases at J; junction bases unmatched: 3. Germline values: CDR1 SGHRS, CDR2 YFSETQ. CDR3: CASSSQGAPYEQYF. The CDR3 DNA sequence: TGCGCCAGCAGCTCACAGGGGGCCCCCTACGAGCAGTACTTC.

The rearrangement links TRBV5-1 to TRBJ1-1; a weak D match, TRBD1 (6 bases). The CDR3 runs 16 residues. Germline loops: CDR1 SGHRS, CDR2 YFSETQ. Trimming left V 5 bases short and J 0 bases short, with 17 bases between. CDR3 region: CASRANRQVVNTEAFF. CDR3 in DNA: TGCGCCAGCAGGGCAAACCGACAGGTGGTGAACACTGAAGCTTTCTTT.

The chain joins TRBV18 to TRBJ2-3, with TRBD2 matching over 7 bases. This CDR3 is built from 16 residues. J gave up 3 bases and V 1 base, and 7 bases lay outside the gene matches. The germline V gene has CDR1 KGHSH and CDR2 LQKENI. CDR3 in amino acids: CASSPLSGTVTDTQYF. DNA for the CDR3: TGTGCCAGCTCACCACTCAGCGGGACTGTTACAGATACGCAGTATTTT.

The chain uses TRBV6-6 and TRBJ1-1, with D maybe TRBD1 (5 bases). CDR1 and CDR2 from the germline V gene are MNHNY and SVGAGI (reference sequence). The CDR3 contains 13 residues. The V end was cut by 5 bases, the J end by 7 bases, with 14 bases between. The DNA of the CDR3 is TGTGCCAGCAGTAATAGGGGAAACGGTGAAGCTTTCTTT. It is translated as CASSNRGNGEAFF.

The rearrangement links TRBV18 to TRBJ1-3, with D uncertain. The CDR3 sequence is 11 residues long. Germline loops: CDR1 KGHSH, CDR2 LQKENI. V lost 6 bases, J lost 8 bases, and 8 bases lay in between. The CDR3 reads CASSMGDTIYF. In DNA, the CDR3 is TGTGCCAGCTCGATGGGTGACACCATATATTTT.

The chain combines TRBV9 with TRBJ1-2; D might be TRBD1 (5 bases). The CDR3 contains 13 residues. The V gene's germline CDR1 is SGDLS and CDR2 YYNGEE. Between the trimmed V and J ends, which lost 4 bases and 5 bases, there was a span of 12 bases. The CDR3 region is CASSSGRRYGYTF. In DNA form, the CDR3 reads TGTGCCAGCAGCTCGGGACGGAGGTATGGCTACACCTTC.

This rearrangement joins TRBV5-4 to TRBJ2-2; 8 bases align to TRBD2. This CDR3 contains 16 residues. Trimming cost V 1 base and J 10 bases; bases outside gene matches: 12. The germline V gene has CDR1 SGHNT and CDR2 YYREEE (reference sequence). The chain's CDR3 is CASSLRTPGGATELFF. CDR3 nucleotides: TGTGCCAGCAGCTTGCGCACCCCCGGGGGGGCGACGGAGCTGTTTTTT.

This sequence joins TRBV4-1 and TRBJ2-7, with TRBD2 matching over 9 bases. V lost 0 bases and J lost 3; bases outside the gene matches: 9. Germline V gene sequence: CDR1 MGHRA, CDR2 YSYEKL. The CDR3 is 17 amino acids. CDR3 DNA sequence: TGCGCCAGCAGCCAAGAAATTAGCGGGAGTTTTGGCTACGAGCAGTACTTC. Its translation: CASSQEISGSFGYEQYF.

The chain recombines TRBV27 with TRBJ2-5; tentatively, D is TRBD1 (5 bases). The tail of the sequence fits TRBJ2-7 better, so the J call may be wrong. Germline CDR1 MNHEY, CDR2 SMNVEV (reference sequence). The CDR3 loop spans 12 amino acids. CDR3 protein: CASSTGSYEQYF. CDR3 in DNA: TGTGCCAGCAGTACAGGCTCCTACGAGCAGTACTTC.

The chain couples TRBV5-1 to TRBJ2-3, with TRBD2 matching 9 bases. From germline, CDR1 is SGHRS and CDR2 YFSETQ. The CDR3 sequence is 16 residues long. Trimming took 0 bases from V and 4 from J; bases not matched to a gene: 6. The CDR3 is CASSLVPAGGSDTQYF. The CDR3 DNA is TGCGCCAGCAGCTTGGTCCCAGCGGGGGGTTCAGATACGCAGTATTTT.

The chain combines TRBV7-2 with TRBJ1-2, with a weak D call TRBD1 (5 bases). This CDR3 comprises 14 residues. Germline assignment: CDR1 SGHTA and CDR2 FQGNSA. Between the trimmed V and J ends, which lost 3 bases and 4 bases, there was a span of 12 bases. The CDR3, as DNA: TGTGCCAGCAGCTTTACCCCAGGGACCTATGGCTACACCTTC. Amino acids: CASSFTPGTYGYTF.

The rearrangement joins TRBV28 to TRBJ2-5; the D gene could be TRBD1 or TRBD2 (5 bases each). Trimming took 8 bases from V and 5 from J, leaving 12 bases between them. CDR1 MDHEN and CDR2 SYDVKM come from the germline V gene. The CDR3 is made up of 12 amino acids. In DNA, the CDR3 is TGTGCCAGCGAGGGGAGTTCGGAGACCCAGTACTTC. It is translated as CASEGSSETQYF. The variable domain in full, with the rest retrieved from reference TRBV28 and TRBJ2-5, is DVKVTQSSRYLVKRTGEKVFLECVQDMDHENMFWYRQDPGLGLRLIYFSYDVKMKEKGDIPEGYSVSREKKERFSLILESASTNQTSMYLCASEGSSETQYFGPGTRLLVL.

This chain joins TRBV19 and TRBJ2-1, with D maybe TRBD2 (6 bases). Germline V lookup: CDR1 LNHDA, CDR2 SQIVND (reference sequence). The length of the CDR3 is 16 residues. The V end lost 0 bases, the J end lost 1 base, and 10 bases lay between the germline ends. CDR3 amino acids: CASSIDRRGSYNEQFF. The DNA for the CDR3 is TGTGCCAGTAGTATAGACCGGCGGGGTTCCTACAATGAGCAGTTCTTC.

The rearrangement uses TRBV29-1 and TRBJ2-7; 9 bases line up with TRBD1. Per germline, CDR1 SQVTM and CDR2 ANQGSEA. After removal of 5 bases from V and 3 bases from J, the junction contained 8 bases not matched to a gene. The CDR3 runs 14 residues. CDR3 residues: CSVQYRDRDYEQYF. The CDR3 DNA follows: TGCAGCGTTCAGTATCGGGACAGGGACTACGAGCAGTACTTC.

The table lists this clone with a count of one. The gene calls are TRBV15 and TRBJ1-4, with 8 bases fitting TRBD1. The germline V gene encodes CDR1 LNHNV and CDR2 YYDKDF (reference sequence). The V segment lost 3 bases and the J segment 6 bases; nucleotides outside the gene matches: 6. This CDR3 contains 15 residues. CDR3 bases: TGTGCCACCAGCAGTGACAGGGGATGGGATGAAAAACTGTTTTTT. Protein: CATSSDRGWDEKLFF.

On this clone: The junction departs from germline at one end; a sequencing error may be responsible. The CDR3 reads CASSPREVTEAFF. DNA for the CDR3: TGCGCCAGCAGCCCCCGGGAGGTCACTGAAGCTTTCTTT. The chain joins TRBV7-3 to TRBJ1-1; D gene unclear. The CDR3 runs 13 residues. The germline V gene has CDR1 SGHTA and CDR2 FQGTGA.

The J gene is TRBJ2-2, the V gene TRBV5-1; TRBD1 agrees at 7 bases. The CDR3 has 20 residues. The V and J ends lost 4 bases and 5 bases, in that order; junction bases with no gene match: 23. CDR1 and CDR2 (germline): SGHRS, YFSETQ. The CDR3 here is CASSTWALASRQGQTGELFF. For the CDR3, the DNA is TGCGCCAGCAGCACTTGGGCCCTCGCATCTAGACAGGGACAAACCGGGGAGCTGTTTTTT.

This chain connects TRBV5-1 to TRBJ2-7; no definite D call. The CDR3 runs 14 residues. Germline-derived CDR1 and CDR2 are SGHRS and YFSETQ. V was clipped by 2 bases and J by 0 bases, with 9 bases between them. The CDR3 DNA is TGCGCCAGCAGCTTAGGGCGGAACTCCTACGAGCAGTACTTC. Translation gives CASSLGRNSYEQYF.

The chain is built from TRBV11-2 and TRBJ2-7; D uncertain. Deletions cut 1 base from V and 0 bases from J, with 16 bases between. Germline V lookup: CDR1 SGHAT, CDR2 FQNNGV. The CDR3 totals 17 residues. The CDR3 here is CASSLAIRQENSYEQYF. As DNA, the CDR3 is TGTGCCAGCAGCTTAGCCATCAGGCAGGAGAACTCCTACGAGCAGTACTTC.

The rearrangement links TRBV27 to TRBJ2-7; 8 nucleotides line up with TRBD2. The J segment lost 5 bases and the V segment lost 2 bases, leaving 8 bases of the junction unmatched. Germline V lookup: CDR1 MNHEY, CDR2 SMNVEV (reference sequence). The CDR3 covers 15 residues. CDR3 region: CASSLKGAGVHEQYF. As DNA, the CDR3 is TGTGCCAGCAGTTTAAAGGGAGCGGGGGTTCACGAGCAGTACTTC.

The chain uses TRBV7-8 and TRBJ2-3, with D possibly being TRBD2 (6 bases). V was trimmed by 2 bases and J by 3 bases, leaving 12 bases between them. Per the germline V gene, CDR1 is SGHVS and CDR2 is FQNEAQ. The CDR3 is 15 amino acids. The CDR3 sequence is CASSLSTGETDTQYF. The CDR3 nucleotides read TGTGCCAGCAGCTTAAGCACGGGAGAAACAGATACGCAGTATTTT.

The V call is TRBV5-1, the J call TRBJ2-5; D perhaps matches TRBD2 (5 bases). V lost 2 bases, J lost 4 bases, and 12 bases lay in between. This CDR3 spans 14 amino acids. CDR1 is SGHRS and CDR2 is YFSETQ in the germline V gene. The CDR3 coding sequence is TGCGCCAGCAGCTTTGCGGGCTACGGAGAGACCCAGTACTTC. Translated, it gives CASSFAGYGETQYF.

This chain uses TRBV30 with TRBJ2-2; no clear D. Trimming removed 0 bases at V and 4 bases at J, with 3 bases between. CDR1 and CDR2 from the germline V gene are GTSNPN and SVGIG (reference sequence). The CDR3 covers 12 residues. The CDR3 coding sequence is TGTGCCTGGAGTGTAACCACCGGGGAGCTGTTTTTT. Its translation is CAWSVTTGELFF.